The following is a TCR beta chain sequence with its context. The antigen remains undetermined. The sample is drawn from a study of T cell responses to AZD1222 COVID-19 vaccine. Study-level findings and limits: Spike-specific TCR breadth and depth grew following two AZD1222 doses. In the spike-specific TCR repertoire, nearly half reportedly target unmutated variant regions.

CDR3 size: 15 residues. V shed 4 bases, J shed 1 base, and the junction held 5 bases outside the gene matches. The germline V gene encodes CDR1 LNHDA and CDR2 SQIVND (reference sequence). Clones were read by immunoSEQ multiplex PCR, and TCRdb kept only the in-frame ones, dropping some. The sample lists about 120,000 clones; about 90% were seen once. This chain connects TRBV19 to TRBJ2-7; 9 nucleotides agree with TRBD2. This sequence originates from an adult in good health. The sequenced sample was peripheral blood, obtained on day 0 of AZD1222 vaccination. Here the CDR3 reads CASSTLTSGSYEQYF. The DNA of the CDR3 is TGTGCCAGTAGTACATTGACTAGCGGTTCCTACGAGCAGTACTTC.